This T cell receptor beta chain was retrieved from a study of cytomegalovirus exposure and HLA in healthy donors. Looking at the study overall: Genotyping showed roughly 86% of 398 donors falling in the Caucasian-associated ancestry cluster. Study-level points and caveats: Previously analyzed data showed that most TCR beta V segments were productive at a frequency of about 90% or about 30%. Most CMV-associated TCR beta chains were later found to appear HLA-restricted.

The study ran its PCR with 60 Vbeta and 13 Jbeta primers. Method: immunoSEQ multiplex PCR; TCRdb's copy keeps in-frame clones and lacks some. This repertoire shows around 120,000 clones, approximately 76% found once; its top ten account for 16%. The CDR3 has 14 residues. Germline V gives CDR1 MNHNY, CDR2 SVGAGI (reference sequence). The ends were cut back, 7 bases at V and 0 bases at J, with 10 bases in the middle. Healthy donors of bone marrow made up the group. With respect to this clone: Its antigen is not identified.

The V gene is TRBV6-6, the J gene TRBJ2-4; D remains unclear. Sequenced sample: PBMCs. This clonotype was sampled from a man aged 45-65 years in good health and CMV-seropositive. The CDR3 DNA follows: TGTGCCAGCACCACTGAAATAGCCAAAAACATTCAGTACTTC. Amino acids: CASTTEIAKNIQYF.